One sample yielded the 13 T cell receptor beta chains listed below, sequenced in a study of Graves' ophthalmopathy and Graves' hyperthyroidism. Amplification of TCR beta CDR3 regions used RNA transcripts. Following a first-round RT-PCR that used HTBI primers, a second-round multiplex PCR was carried out. One entry per CDR3 protein, called by TCRdb with MiXCR from the multiplex PCR reads. The sample records about 210,000 distinct CDR3 sequences, 29% being singletons. Sequencing used peripheral blood. These receptor sequences come from a man between 50 and 59 years old with Graves' ophthalmopathy.

This clonotype was counted many times. J is TRBJ2-5 and V is TRBV27; D is perhaps TRBD1 (6 bases). The V gene lost 6 bases and the J gene lost 2 bases, with 13 bases spanning the gap. Germline V gene lookup returns CDR1 MNHEY and CDR2 SMNVEV (reference sequence). The CDR3 totals 14 residues. CDR3 region: CASSLQGLQETQYF. CDR3 DNA sequence: TGTGCCAGCAGCCTCCAGGGGTTGCAAGAGACCCAGTACTTC.

This clonotype was observed many times. The chain employs TRBV10-3 and TRBJ2-2; the match to TRBD1 covers 7 bases. The CDR3 covers 14 residues. Germline V CDR1 and CDR2: ENHRY, SYGVKD. V lost 10 bases, J lost 6 bases, and 11 bases stayed unmatched. The CDR3 nucleotides are TGTGCCACCGCAAGACAGGGTATCGCCGGGGAGCTGTTTTTT. It specifies CATARQGIAGELFF.

The chain employs TRBV2 and TRBJ1-1; D remains ambiguous. CDR3 size: 13 residues. The V and J ends lost 7 bases and 4 bases respectively, with 13 bases between them. Germline V lookup: CDR1 SNHLY, CDR2 FYNNEI. CDR3 DNA sequence: TGTGCCAGCACCTCCCAAAGGAGCACTGAAGCTTTCTTT. Protein sequence: CASTSQRSTEAFF.

This clonotype has ten or more counts. The chain is built from TRBV28 and TRBJ2-5; D perhaps matches TRBD2 (6 bases). Germline V gene sequence: CDR1 MDHEN, CDR2 SYDVKM. This CDR3 contains 14 residues. Trimming shortened V by 6 bases and J by 4 bases, and 15 bases separated the two germline ends. The CDR3, as DNA: TGTGCCAGCAGAGGAGGGAGTCTCGCAGAGACCCAGTACTTC. Translated: CASRGGSLAETQYF.

This clonotype was detected ten times or more. This sequence joins TRBV28 and TRBJ2-7, with D unresolved. Germline V gene data show CDR1 as MDHEN and CDR2 as SYDVKM. Trimming cost V 5 bases and J 5 bases, with 10 bases left between them. The CDR3 consists of 12 residues. CDR3 DNA: TGTGCCAGCAGTGTCCTTCGGGACGAGCAGTACTTC. This sequence encodes CASSVLRDEQYF.

There are many counts of this clonotype. The chain joins TRBV19 to TRBJ2-7, with TRBD2 as a possible D gene (6 bases). V was trimmed by 1 base and J by 7 bases, leaving 11 bases between them. The germline CDR1 and CDR2 sequences are LNHDA and SQIVND (reference sequence). The CDR3 is 13 amino acids. This chain's CDR3 is CASSIAGAGEQYF. The CDR3 bases are TGTGCCAGTAGTATAGCTGGGGCGGGGGAGCAGTACTTC. Filled out from reference TRBV19 and TRBJ2-7, the complete variable domain reads DGGITQSPKYLFRKEGQNVTLSCEQNLNHDAMYWYRQDPGQGLRLIYYSQIVNDFQKGDIAEGYSVSREKKESFPLTVTSAQKNPTAFYLCASSIAGAGEQYFGPGTRLTVT.

This rearrangement joins TRBV6-2 or TRBV6-3 to TRBJ2-7; 10 bases are a match to TRBD2. CDR3 length equals 17 residues. Per germline, CDR1 MNHEY and CDR2 SVGEGT. V dropped 7 bases and J dropped 6; count of bases not matched to a gene: 18. The chain's CDR3 is CASTSPSPGTSAGEQYF. The DNA of the CDR3 is TGTGCCAGCACCTCCCCCTCGCCCGGGACTAGCGCAGGCGAGCAGTACTTC.

This clonotype was counted ten times or more. The CDR3 is CSATGTSGTGELFF. The CDR3 nucleotides read TGCAGTGCTACCGGGACTAGCGGGACCGGGGAGCTGTTTTTT. J is TRBJ2-2 and V is TRBV20-1; 12 bases map to TRBD2. Germline V gene data show CDR1 as DFQATT and CDR2 as SNEGSKA (reference sequence). The CDR3 has 14 amino acids. The V segment lost 4 bases and the J segment 5 bases; nucleotides outside the gene matches: 2.

This clonotype was picked up many times. The chain is built from TRBV6-9 and TRBJ2-2; the match to TRBD2 covers 12 bases. This CDR3 is 17 amino acids long. Germline V gene lookup returns CDR1 MNHGY and CDR2 SVAAGI. The V and J ends lost 5 bases and 3 bases, in that order; junction bases with no gene match: 7. The CDR3 nucleotides read TGTGCCAGCAGTCCGACTAGCGGGAGAGCCGACACCGGGGAGCTGTTTTTT. Amino acids: CASSPTSGRADTGELFF.

This clonotype appeared a single time. The chain joins TRBV15 to TRBJ1-1, with D possibly TRBD1 on 5 matching bases. The germline V gene has CDR1 LNHNV and CDR2 YYDKDF (reference sequence). The CDR3 has 15 amino acids. Trimming took 0 bases from V and 1 from J, leaving 9 bases between them. Here the CDR3 reads CATSRDRGGNTEAFF. The CDR3 nucleotides read TGTGCCACCAGCAGAGATCGTGGGGGGAACACTGAAGCTTTCTTT.

This chain connects TRBV20-1 to TRBJ2-5; 13 positions agree with TRBD2. V gave up 5 bases and J gave up 4 bases; unmatched junction bases: 4. Germline V gives CDR1 DFQATT, CDR2 SNEGSKA (reference sequence). The CDR3 sequence is 14 residues long. The CDR3 region has the DNA TGCAGTGCTGGGACTAGCGGGGTGACAGAGACCCAGTACTTC. Translation: CSAGTSGVTETQYF.

This clonotype has ten or more counts. The chain combines TRBV29-1 with TRBJ2-7; D may be TRBD2 (6 bases). V lost 7 bases and J 2 bases, leaving 12 bases between the germline ends. The CDR3 contains 12 residues. Per germline, CDR1 SQVTM and CDR2 ANQGSEA. Written as DNA, the CDR3 is TGCAGCGGCCGGGACTCGGCCTACGAGCAGTACTTC. It codes for CSGRDSAYEQYF.

The chain couples TRBV10-2 to TRBJ1-1; D gene ambiguous. The V end lost 6 bases, the J end lost 1 base, and 9 bases lay between the germline ends. The CDR3 runs to 13 residues. Germline lookup yields CDR1 WSHSY and CDR2 SAAADI. CDR3 in DNA: TGCGCCAGCAGCACCAGGTCGAACACTGAAGCTTTCTTT. Translated: CASSTRSNTEAFF.